This TCR beta chain was recovered during a study of shared clonotypes between healthy human individuals. Study-wide context: Every donor yielded three CD4 naive, three CD4 memory, two CD8 naive and one CD8 memory plate. Regarding the study as a whole: Sampling was confined to blood; repertoires within tissues likely differ.

Profiling relied on immunoSEQ multiplex PCR, and the TCRdb table lists in-frame clones only, not all of them. The sample consists of more than 1.2 million clones, around 98.5% of them appearing once. The germline V gene encodes CDR1 WSHSY and CDR2 SAAADI. The CDR3 totals 14 residues. With 6 bases clipped from V and 0 bases from J, the junction kept 2 bases outside the gene matches. Regarding this clone: Its antigen is undetermined.

The receptor comes from a man aged 25 to 45 in good health. Sequenced sample: naive CD4+ T cells sorted from blood. Sample subset: CD45RA+ positively selected. The chain joins TRBV10-2 to TRBJ2-1; 7 positions match TRBD2. CDR3 in amino acids: CASRGLSSYNEQFF. In DNA form, the CDR3 reads TGCGCCAGCAGGGGACTATCCTCCTACAATGAGCAGTTCTTC.